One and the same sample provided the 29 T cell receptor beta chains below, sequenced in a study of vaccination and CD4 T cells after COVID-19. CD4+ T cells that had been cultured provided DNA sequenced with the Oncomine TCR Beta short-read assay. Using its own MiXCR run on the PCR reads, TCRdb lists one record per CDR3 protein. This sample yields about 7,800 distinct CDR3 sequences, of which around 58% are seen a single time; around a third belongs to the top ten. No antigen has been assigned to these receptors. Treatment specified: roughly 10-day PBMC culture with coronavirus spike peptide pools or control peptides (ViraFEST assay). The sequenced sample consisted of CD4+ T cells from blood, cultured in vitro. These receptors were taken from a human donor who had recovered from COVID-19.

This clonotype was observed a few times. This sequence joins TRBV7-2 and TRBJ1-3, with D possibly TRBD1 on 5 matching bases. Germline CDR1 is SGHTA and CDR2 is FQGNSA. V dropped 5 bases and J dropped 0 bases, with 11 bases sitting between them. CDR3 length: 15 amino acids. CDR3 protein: CASSPAGLSGNTIYF. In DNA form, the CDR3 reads TGTGCCAGCAGCCCGGCAGGGCTCTCTGGAAACACCATATATTTT.

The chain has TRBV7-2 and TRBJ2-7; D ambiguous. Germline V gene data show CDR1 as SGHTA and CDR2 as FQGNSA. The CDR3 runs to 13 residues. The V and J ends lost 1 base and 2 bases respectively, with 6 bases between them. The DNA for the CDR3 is TGTGCCAGCAGCTTAGAGCTTCCCTACGAGCAGTACTTC. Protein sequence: CASSLELPYEQYF.

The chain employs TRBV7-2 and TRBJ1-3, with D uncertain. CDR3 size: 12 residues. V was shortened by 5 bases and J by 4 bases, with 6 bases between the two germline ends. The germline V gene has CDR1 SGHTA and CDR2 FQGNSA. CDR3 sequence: CASSPQGNTIYF. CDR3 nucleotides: TGTGCCAGCAGCCCACAGGGAAACACCATATATTTT.

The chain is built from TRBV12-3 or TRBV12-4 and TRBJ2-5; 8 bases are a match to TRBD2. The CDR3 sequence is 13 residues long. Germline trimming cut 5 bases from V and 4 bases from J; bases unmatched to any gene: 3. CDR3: CASSPGLAETQYF. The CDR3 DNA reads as TGTGCCAGCAGTCCTGGACTAGCAGAGACCCAGTACTTC.

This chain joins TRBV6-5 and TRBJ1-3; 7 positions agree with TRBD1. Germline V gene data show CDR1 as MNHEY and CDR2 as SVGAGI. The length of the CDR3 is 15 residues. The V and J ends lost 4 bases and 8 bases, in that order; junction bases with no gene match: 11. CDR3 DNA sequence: TGTGCCAGCAGTTCCGATTTCGACAGGGCGGACACCATATATTTT. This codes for CASSSDFDRADTIYF.

The CDR3 nucleotides read TGTGCCTTGCCCCGGGACAGGGATGCCTACGAGCAGTACTTC. Protein product: CALPRDRDAYEQYF. The gene calls are TRBV2 and TRBJ2-7, with 9 bases matching TRBD1. CDR1 is SNHLY, CDR2 FYNNEI, per germline. The CDR3 has 14 amino acids. V shed 11 bases and J 2 bases; nucleotides not matched to a gene: 10.

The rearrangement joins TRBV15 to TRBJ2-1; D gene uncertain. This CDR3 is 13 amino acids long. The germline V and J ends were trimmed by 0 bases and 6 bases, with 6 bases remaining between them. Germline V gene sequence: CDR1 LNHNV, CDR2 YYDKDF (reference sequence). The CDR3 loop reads CATSREVANEQFF. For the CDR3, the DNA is TGTGCCACCAGCAGAGAGGTCGCCAATGAGCAGTTCTTC.

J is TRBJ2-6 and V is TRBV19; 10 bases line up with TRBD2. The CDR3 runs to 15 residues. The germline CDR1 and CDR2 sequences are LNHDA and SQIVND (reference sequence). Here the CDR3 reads CASGLASSGANVLTF. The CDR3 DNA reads TGTGCTTCGGGACTAGCGAGCTCTGGGGCCAACGTCCTGACTTTC.

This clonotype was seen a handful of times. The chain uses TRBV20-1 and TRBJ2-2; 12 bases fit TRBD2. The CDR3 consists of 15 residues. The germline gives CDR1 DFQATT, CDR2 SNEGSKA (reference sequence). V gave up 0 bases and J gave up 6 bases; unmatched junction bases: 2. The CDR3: CSARDPSGGAGELFF. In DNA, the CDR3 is TGCAGTGCTAGAGATCCTAGCGGGGGGGCCGGGGAGCTGTTTTTT.

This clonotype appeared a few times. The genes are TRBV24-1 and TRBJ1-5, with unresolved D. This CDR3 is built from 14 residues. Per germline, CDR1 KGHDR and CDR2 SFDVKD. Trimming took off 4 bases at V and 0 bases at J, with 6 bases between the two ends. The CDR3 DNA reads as TGTGCCACCAGTGACCTTCATAGCAATCAGCCCCAGCATTTT. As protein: CATSDLHSNQPQHF.

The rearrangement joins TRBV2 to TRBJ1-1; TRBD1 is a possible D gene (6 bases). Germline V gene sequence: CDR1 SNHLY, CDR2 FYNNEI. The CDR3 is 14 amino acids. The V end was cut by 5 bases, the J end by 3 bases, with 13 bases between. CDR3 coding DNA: TGTGCCAGCAGTCAACAGGGTTATGACACTGAAGCTTTCTTT. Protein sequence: CASSQQGYDTEAFF.

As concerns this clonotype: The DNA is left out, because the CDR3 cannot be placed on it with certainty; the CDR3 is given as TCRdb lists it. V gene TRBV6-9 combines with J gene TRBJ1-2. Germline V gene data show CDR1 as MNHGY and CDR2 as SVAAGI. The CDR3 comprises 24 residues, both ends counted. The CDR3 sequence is CASTNQTSMYLCASSLKGLYGYTF.

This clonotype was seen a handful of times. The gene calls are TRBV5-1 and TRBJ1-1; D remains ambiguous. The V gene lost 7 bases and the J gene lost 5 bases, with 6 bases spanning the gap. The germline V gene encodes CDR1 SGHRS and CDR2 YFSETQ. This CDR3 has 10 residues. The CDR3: CASPGTEAFF. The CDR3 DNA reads TGCGCCAGCCCAGGAACTGAAGCTTTCTTT.

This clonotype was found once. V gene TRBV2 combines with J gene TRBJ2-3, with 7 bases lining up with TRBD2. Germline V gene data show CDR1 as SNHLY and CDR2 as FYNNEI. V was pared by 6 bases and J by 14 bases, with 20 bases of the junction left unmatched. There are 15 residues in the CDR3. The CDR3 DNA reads TGTGCCAGCAGGGGAGGGTTAGGGCGAGGGAGAGCTGGGTATTTT. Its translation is CASRGGLGRGRAGYF. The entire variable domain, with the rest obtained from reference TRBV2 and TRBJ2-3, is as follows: EPEVTQTPSHQVTQMGQEVILRCVPISNHLYFYWYRQILGQKVEFLVSFYNNEISEKSEIFDDQFSVERPDGSNFTLKIRSTKLEDSAMYFCASRGGLGRGRAGYFGPGTRLTVL.

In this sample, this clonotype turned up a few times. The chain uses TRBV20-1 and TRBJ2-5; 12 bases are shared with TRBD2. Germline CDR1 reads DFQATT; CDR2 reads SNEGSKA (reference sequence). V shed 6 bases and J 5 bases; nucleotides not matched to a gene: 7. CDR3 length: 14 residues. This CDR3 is CSAPRLAGVETQYF. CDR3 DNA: TGCAGTGCCCCCAGACTAGCGGGGGTGGAGACCCAGTACTTC.

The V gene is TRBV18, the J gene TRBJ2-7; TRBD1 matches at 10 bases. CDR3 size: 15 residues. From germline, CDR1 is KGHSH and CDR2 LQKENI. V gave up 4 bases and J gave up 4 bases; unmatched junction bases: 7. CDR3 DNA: TGTGCCAGCTCACTTGGGACAGGGGCCGGGTACGAGCAGTACTTC. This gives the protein CASSLGTGAGYEQYF.

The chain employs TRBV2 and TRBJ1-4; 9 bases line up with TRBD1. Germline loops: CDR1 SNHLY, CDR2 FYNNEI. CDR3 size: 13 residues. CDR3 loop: CATRTGVFEKLFF. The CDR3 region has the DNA TGTGCGACCAGGACAGGGGTCTTTGAAAAACTGTTTTTT.

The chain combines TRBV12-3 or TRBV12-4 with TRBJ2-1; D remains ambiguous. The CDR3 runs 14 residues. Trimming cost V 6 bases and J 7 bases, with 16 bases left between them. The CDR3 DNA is TGTGCCAGCAGCCTTCGAGACTTCTGGAATGAGCAGTTCTTC. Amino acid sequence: CASSLRDFWNEQFF.

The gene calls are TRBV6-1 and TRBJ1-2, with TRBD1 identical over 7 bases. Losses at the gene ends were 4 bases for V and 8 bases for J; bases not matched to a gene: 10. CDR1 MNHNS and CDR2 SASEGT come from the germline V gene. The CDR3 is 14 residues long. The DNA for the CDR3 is TGTGCCAGCAGTGGCGGGACAGCTTGGGGGGGCTACACCTTC. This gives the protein CASSGGTAWGGYTF.

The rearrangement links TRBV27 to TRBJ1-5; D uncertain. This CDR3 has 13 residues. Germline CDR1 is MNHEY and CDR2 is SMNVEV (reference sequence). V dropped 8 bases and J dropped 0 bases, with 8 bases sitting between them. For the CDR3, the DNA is TGTGCCAGCTCACCGTATAGCAATCAGCCCCAGCATTTT. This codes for CASSPYSNQPQHF.

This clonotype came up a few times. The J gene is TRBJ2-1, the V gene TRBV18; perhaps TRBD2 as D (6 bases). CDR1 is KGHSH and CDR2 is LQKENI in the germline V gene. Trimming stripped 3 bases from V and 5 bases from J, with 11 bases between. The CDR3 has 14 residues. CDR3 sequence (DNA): TGTGCCAGCTCACCGGACTACCTCGACAATGAGCAGTTCTTC. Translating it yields CASSPDYLDNEQFF.

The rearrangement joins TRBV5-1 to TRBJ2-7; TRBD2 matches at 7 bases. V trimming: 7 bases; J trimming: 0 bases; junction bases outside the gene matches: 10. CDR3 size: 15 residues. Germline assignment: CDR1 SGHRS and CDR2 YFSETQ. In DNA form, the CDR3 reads TGCGCCAGCCGCGCCGGCGGGGGTGGCTCCTACGAGCAGTACTTC. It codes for CASRAGGGGSYEQYF.

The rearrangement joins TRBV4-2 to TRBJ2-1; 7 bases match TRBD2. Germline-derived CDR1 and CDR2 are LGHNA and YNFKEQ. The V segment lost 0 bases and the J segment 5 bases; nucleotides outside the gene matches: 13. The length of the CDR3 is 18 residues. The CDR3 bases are TGTGCCAGCAGCCAAGATCTCGTCAGCGGGAACATCGACAATGAGCAGTTCTTC. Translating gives CASSQDLVSGNIDNEQFF.

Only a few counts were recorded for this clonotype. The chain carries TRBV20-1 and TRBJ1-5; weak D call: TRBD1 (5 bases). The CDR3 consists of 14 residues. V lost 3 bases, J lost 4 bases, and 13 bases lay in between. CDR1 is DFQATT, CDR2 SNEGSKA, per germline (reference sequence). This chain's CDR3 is CSASETGTNQPQHF. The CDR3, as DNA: TGCAGTGCTAGCGAAACAGGTACTAATCAGCCCCAGCATTTT.

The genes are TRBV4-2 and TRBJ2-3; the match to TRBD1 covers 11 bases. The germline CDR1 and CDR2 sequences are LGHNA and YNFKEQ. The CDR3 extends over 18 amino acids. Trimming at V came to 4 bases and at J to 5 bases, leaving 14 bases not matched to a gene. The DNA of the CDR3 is TGTGCCAGCAGCCGAATTAATACTCAGGGACAGGGGGGAGATACGCAGTATTTT. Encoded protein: CASSRINTQGQGGDTQYF.

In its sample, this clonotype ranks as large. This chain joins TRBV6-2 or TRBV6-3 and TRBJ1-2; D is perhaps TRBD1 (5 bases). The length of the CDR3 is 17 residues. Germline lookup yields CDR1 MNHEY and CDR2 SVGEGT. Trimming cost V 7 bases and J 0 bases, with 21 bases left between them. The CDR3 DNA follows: TGTGCCAGCACCCTACGCGGGGACGGAAGGACTAACTATGGCTACACCTTC. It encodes CASTLRGDGRTNYGYTF.

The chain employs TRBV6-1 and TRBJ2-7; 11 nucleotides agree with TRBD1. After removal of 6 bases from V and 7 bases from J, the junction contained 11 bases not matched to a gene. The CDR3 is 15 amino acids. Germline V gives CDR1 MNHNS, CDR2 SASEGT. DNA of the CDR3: TGTGCCAGCAGCTCAAACGGACAGGGGGCTGAAGAGCAGTACTTC. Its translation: CASSSNGQGAEEQYF.

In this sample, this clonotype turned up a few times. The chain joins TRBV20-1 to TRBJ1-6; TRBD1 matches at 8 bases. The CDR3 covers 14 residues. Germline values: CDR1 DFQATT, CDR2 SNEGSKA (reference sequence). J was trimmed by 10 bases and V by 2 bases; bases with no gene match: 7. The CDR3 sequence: CSARPGGPRSPLHF. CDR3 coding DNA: TGCAGTGCTAGACCAGGGGGCCCTCGGTCACCCCTCCACTTT.

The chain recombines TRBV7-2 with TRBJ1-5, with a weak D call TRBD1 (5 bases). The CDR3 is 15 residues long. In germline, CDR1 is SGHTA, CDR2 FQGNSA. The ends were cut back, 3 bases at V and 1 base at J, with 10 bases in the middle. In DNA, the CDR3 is TGTGCCAGCAGCTTCAGGGTGGGGAGCAATCAGCCCCAGCATTTT. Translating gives CASSFRVGSNQPQHF.